This T cell receptor (beta chain) came from a study of cytomegalovirus exposure and HLA in healthy donors (dated by TCRdb to 2016 to 2017). Concerning the study at large: In an earlier analysis of fewer than 750 of the donors, around 290 Gb of sequence data and 117 million unique TCR beta sequences from 150 million to 200 million T cells were reported. An early release that covered around 590 HLA-typed donors contained approximately 300 gigabases of sequencing data and tens of millions of unique TCR sequences. Of the 350 to 450 genotyped donors, roughly 80% were placed in the genetic ancestry cluster associated with self-reported Caucasian donors. The study aimed to test whether cataloging public T cell receptors could reveal signatures of past pathogen exposure. Using immunosequencing, the study profiled T cell repertoires from 550 to 750 subjects and related those repertoires to cytomegalovirus serostatus. A separate validation cohort of roughly 120 different subjects was used in addition to the approximately 700-subject first cohort. To predict cytomegalovirus infection status, the study brought together high-throughput TCR immunosequencing, statistical association of individual TCRs with disease status, and machine learning. A later analysis re-analyzed previously published TCR beta repertoires from approximately 700 donors and added high-resolution HLA genotyping to study TCR occurrence patterns. Rather than using new phenotypic data, the later analysis identified candidate immune exposures from TCR beta sequences and from how often those sequences occurred across donors. An earlier analysis of a few hundred of the donors applied high-throughput TCR beta sequencing to assess whether each TCR beta V gene segment acted as functional or pseudogenic. Donor age, sex, ethnicity and CMV serostatus were collected together with the repertoire data. A later genetic analysis took genome-wide SNP genotypes for about three fifths of the 666 donors and used that subset as a discovery cohort. Every repertoire in the discovery cohort had been generated on one and the same sequencing platform. HLA typing covered class I and class II loci at four-digit resolution. The number of typed donors differed by locus: about 620-640 for A, B, C, DRB1 and DQB1; 500 to 550 for DQA1; approximately 610 for DPA1; and approximately 450 for DPB1. Roughly 5 DR-DQ haplotypes were handled as single units for association and clustering, since linkage in the cohort was strong. Across 300 to 500 genotyped donors of the cohort, an average of roughly 250,000 unique TCR beta nucleotide sequences per donor were sequenced, and approximately 17% of those sequences were non-productive.

Library construction relied on the immunoSEQ multiplex PCR assay. For the multiplex PCR, a mixture combining 60 forward primers for TCR Vbeta segments and 13 reverse primers for TCR Jbeta segments was used. The CDR3 region of rearranged TCR beta genes was amplified from genomic DNA with a multiplex PCR assay. Amplified TCR beta libraries were sequenced as 87-base-pair reads on the Illumina HiSeq System. In the original analysis: Across the roughly 640 repertoires, a later analysis counted tens of millions of unique TCR beta chains, about 10 million of which were shared by at least two donors. To remove PCR and sequencing errors, raw reads were error-corrected and collapsed into unique sequences using a nearest-neighbor algorithm that merged closely related sequences. Alignment of CDR3 sequences to IMGT reference sequences was used to assign V, D and J gene segments. For a sequence to be retained, a match of at least six nucleotides to both a V gene segment and a J gene segment was required. Rearrangements were classified as productive when the CDR3 lacked stop codons and remained in frame with V and J, and all other rearrangements were classified as non-productive. Following IMGT convention, CDR3 was defined as the stretch from the second conserved V-encoded cysteine to the conserved J-encoded phenylalanine. The earlier analysis of 587 of the donors excluded sequences that lacked an unambiguous match to a single V gene segment. In an earlier analysis of some 590 of the donors, V segments were called functional above 56.7% productive rearrangements and were called segregating when the between-donor standard deviation exceeded 5%. A statistical classification framework was built to diagnose cytomegalovirus status from the catalog of TCR beta chain sequences. V and J gene assignment, in a later analysis, came from comparing TCR nucleotide sequences with IMGT/GENE-DB human TR gene sequences. In a later analysis, CDR3 sequences and most-parsimonious VDJ recombination scenarios were assigned using the TCRdist pipeline. In a later analysis, every TCR beta chain was defined by the combination of its CDR3 amino acid sequence and its V-gene family, and reads without a unique V-gene family were dropped. A later analysis removed nearly 600 highly shared, low-generation-probability nucleotide sequences to deal with suspected cross-contamination and a sequencing artifact. In a later analysis, a clonal expansion index was calculated for each public chain from normalized within-repertoire ranks of inferred template counts. A later analysis computed generation probabilities with a VDJ recombination model fitted to out-of-frame rearrangements, and checked the results against IGoR. In a later analysis, hypergeometric tests were used to score TCR-TCR, TCR-HLA and TCR-CMV co-occurrence, with a repertoire-size bias correction applied to TCR pairs. A later analysis estimated false discovery rates by permuting HLA or CMV assignments 20 times. In a later analysis, co-occurring TCRs were grouped using DBSCAN, with TCRdist sequence similarity added in when clustering inside HLA-allele-positive subsets. For co-occurrence clustering, repertoires with fewer than 30,000 or more than 120,000 public chains were excluded, along with roughly 5 repertoires with anomalous nucleotide sharing. The source is immuneACCESS, and TCRdb retained only in-frame sequences with V and J called. Part of the clones is not carried over; for the studies checked, unresolved V genes explain less than half of this, and the remainder is unexplained. The DNA was the basis for D and trimming; V, J and clone size are from that table. The sample yields about 120,000 clones; 81% were counted once. Of the sample, 3% to 4% falls within the top ten clones.

The cohort was made up of roughly 670 healthy bone marrow donors. All cohort members were sampled while nominally healthy, although unrecorded immune exposures were likely present. The donor was CMV seronegative and was included in the group of around 320 seronegative cohort members. A peripheral blood sample was collected from each donor, and TCR beta sequencing was performed on peripheral blood mononuclear cells. Genomic DNA was extracted from the blood cell samples with the Qiagen DNeasy Blood Extraction Kit. As regards this clone: No cognate antigen has been identified for it. Per-base qualities were not stored, and no clone one base away is much larger.

What the authors observed across the whole study: The 87-base-pair reads could not distinguish some IMGT-functional V segments, including TRBV6-2 and TRBV6-3, so those segments were excluded. In a later analysis, most CMV-associated TCR beta chains were found to appear HLA-restricted, with HLA associations seemingly driven largely by CMV exposure. About 17 rarely observed V segments, including chromosome 9 orphons, were excluded from the earlier analysis of approximately 600 of the donors because counts were too low. In a later analysis, HLA-associated TCR beta chains showed more clonal expansion and lower generation probabilities than non-associated chains that were equally common. At a false discovery rate of 0.05, a later analysis linked 16,951 TCR beta sequences to specific HLA alleles. Only TCR beta chains were sequenced in this cohort, and the absence of alpha or paired-chain data limited detectable features. Strong co-occurrence of HLA alleles, especially DR and DQ, made assigning TCR associations to individual alleles difficult. In a later genetic analysis, a missense DCLRE1C variant was associated with V-gene and J-gene trimming of TCR beta chains, and the association was replicated in an independent cohort. A group of highly shared sequence variants was considered likely to be a technical artifact of the sequencing pipeline. In an earlier analysis of several hundred of the donors, most TCR beta V segments were observed in productive rearrangements about 87% or about 30% of the time, broadly matching IMGT annotations. CMV serostatus was the only immune exposure information available for the cohort. A later analysis found that TCR association rates varied across HLA loci, with DRB1 alleles showing the most associated TCRs and HLA-C alleles the fewest. According to a later genetic analysis, donors in an Asian-associated ancestry cluster had fewer N-insertions in productive TCRs than the roughly 700-donor mean. Because HLA typing was missing for some donors at each locus, association tests included only the typed subset. Linkage disequilibrium might explain the correlated functional status among segregating V segments, but an unknown experimental factor could not be ruled out. A further reported finding was that TCR beta sequences accurately predicted the HLA-A and HLA-B alleles for most subjects in the first cohort. A later analysis reported that several top co-occurrence clusters appeared linked to parvovirus B19, influenza, CMV and Epstein-Barr virus. In both the original and validation cohorts, the classifier was reported to diagnose cytomegalovirus status with high specificity and sensitivity. Most TCR sequences were observed very rarely across donors, whereas some public TCRs were present in many individuals. The authors suggested that the approach could potentially be generalized to other disease states and immunological phenotypes. The presence/absence analyses assumed that sequencing depth was roughly uniform across donors, and that assumption may not be true. In vitro tests confirmed that a few of the cytomegalovirus-associated TCR beta chains recognize cytomegalovirus antigens. A total of 150 to 200 TCR beta chains were listed by the study as associated with cytomegalovirus.

CDR1 and CDR2 are read off the germline V gene as SGDLS and YYNGEE. V was cut back by 0 bases and J by 4 bases, leaving a gap of 20 bases between them. Including the terminal cysteine and phenylalanine, the CDR3 comprises 18 residues. The read is trimmed to its CDR3 DNA, 54 bases read in frame from base 1. This clonotype was obtained from a woman aged 30 to 39 in good health and CMV-seronegative. The sequence joins TRBV9 to TRBJ1-5; the D gene cannot be named for sure. The sequenced sample was PBMCs. The CDR3 loop reads CASSVVVPGGEINQPQHF. The sequence in DNA is TGTGCCAGCAGCGTAGTCGTGCCAGGAGGAGAAATTAATCAGCCCCAGCATTTT.